Below, one TCR beta chain is given with its context. The CDR3 runs to 15 residues. Germline CDR1 and CDR2: MDHEN and SYDVKM. After removal of 6 bases from V and 7 bases from J, the junction contained 9 bases not matched to a gene. The data originate from a study of blood T cell repertoires in COVID-19. Across the study: Sources were T cells, B-cell-depleted T cells, or PBMCs; the material itself was cDNA or gDNA.

The repertoire was sequenced with immunoSEQ multiplex PCR; TCRdb's copy has only in-frame clones and lacks some. The table includes 130,000 or so clones, approximately 87% detected once. This chain joins TRBV28 and TRBJ1-4; 9 positions agree with TRBD1. This clonotype was sampled from a man aged 65 to 85 with active COVID-19. Sequences were obtained from peripheral blood. CDR3 sequence (DNA): TGTGCCAGCAGCTTCGCGGGGACAGGGTTTGAAAAACTGTTTTTT. Protein sequence: CASSFAGTGFEKLFF.